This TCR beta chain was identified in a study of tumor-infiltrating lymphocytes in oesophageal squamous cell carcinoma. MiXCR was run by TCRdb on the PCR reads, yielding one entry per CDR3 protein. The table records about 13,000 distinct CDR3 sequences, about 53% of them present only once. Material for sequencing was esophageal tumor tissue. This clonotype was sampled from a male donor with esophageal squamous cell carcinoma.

CDR3 nucleotides: TGTGCCAGCAGCCCTAGCGGGGGGAGAGGTGATACGCAGTATTTT. Protein product: CASSPSGGRGDTQYF. The chain has TRBV12-3 or TRBV12-4 and TRBJ2-3, with 11 bases that match TRBD2. This CDR3 has 15 residues. The J segment lost 6 bases and the V segment lost 6 bases, leaving 8 bases of the junction unmatched.